A selection of T cell receptor beta chains follows, all from one sample in a study of blood T cell repertoires in COVID-19. Produced via immunoSEQ multiplex PCR; TCRdb's table is partial and in-frame only. The sample lists 60,000 to 75,000 clones; roughly nine tenths were seen once. Sequencing used peripheral blood. The receptors come from a woman between 45 and 60 years old with COVID-19, enrolled during active disease. CDR3s include the opening cysteine and the closing phenylalanine or tryptophan. Fields, in order: V gene, J gene, clone size, D gene, CDR3 protein, CDR3 DNA. A D gene is named only where the DNA matches it firmly. For some rows the clone size is stated as once, few or many, or as a class when expanded; others skip it.

V gene: TRBV13; J gene: TRBJ2-3; clone size: -; D gene: TRBD2; CDR3 protein: CASGKVTGGGDTQYF; CDR3 DNA: TGTGCCAGCGGTAAAGTGACGGGAGGCGGGGATACGCAGTATTTT
V gene: TRBV12-3/TRBV12-4; J gene: TRBJ1-6; clone size: -; D gene: TRBD1; CDR3 protein: CASSLTGNSPLHF; CDR3 DNA: TGTGCCAGCAGTCTGACAGGGAACTCACCCCTCCACTTT
V gene: TRBV9; J gene: TRBJ2-5; clone size: -; D gene: TRBD2; CDR3 protein: CASSAAAGGLGETQYF; CDR3 DNA: TGTGCCAGCAGCGCAGCCGCGGGGGGGTTGGGAGAGACCCAGTACTTC
V gene: TRBV5-4; J gene: TRBJ2-3; clone size: -; D gene: TRBD1; CDR3 protein: CASSLLLTGGSTDTQYF; CDR3 DNA: TGTGCCAGCAGCTTACTCCTAACAGGGGGGAGCACAGATACGCAGTATTTT
V gene: TRBV30; J gene: TRBJ1-2; clone size: -; D gene: TRBD1; CDR3 protein: CAYTQGAKGYTF; CDR3 DNA: TGTGCCTACACCCAGGGGGCCAAAGGCTACACCTTC
V gene: TRBV30; J gene: TRBJ2-7; clone size: -; D gene: -; CDR3 protein: CAWSLGHAYF; CDR3 DNA: TGTGCCTGGAGTCTAGGACACGCGTACTTC
V gene: TRBV27; J gene: TRBJ2-7; clone size: -; D gene: TRBD2; CDR3 protein: CASSLLGGGSSYEQYF; CDR3 DNA: TGTGCCAGCAGTTTATTGGGGGGAGGGAGTTCCTACGAGCAGTACTTC
V gene: TRBV28; J gene: TRBJ1-5; clone size: few; D gene: -; CDR3 protein: CASGDQPQHF; CDR3 DNA: TGTGCCAGCGGAGACCAGCCCCAGCATTTT
V gene: TRBV5-1; J gene: TRBJ1-4; clone size: -; D gene: -; CDR3 protein: CASSATWQGPTNEKLFF; CDR3 DNA: TGCGCCAGCAGCGCAACGTGGCAGGGCCCAACTAATGAAAAACTGTTTTTT
V gene: TRBV3-1/TRBV3-2; J gene: TRBJ1-4; clone size: -; D gene: -; CDR3 protein: CASSQSEKLFF; CDR3 DNA: TGTGCCAGCAGCCAGAGTGAAAAACTGTTTTTT
V gene: TRBV12-3/TRBV12-4; J gene: TRBJ1-2; clone size: -; D gene: -; CDR3 protein: CASQISGTYGYTF; CDR3 DNA: TGTGCCAGCCAAATCAGCGGGACCTATGGCTACACCTTC
V gene: TRBV4-1; J gene: TRBJ1-6; clone size: -; D gene: -; CDR3 protein: CASSRIAAGNNSPLHF; CDR3 DNA: TGCGCCAGCAGCAGAATTGCCGCAGGGAACAATTCACCCCTCCACTTT
V gene: TRBV11-2; J gene: TRBJ2-7; clone size: -; D gene: -; CDR3 protein: CASSRRVRYEQYF; CDR3 DNA: TGTGCCAGCAGCCGCCGGGTTCGCTACGAGCAGTACTTC
V gene: TRBV19; J gene: TRBJ2-3; clone size: -; D gene: -; CDR3 protein: CASSIRRSTDTQYF; CDR3 DNA: TGTGCCAGTAGTATCCGCAGGAGCACAGATACGCAGTATTTT
V gene: TRBV25-1; J gene: TRBJ2-5; clone size: -; D gene: -; CDR3 protein: CASSEFRVGETQYF; CDR3 DNA: TGTGCCAGCAGTGAATTCCGGGTCGGGGAGACCCAGTACTTC
V gene: TRBV25-1; J gene: TRBJ1-6; clone size: once; D gene: TRBD1; CDR3 protein: CASSEYSGQGTSPLHF; CDR3 DNA: TGTGCCAGCAGTGAATACTCCGGACAGGGCACTTCACCCCTCCACTTT
V gene: TRBV27; J gene: TRBJ2-7; clone size: -; D gene: TRBD2; CDR3 protein: CASRPRSGKYYEQYF; CDR3 DNA: TGTGCCAGCAGACCTAGGAGCGGGAAGTACTACGAGCAGTACTTC
V gene: TRBV19; J gene: TRBJ1-5; clone size: -; D gene: -; CDR3 protein: CASTQVSSNQPQHF; CDR3 DNA: TGTGCCAGTACCCAGGTATCCAGCAATCAGCCCCAGCATTTT
V gene: TRBV5-1; J gene: TRBJ1-1; clone size: -; D gene: -; CDR3 protein: CASSTGTLNTEAFF; CDR3 DNA: TGCGCCAGCAGCACCGGGACACTGAACACTGAAGCTTTCTTT
V gene: TRBV29-1; J gene: TRBJ1-4; clone size: -; D gene: -; CDR3 protein: CSGKSGGEKLFF; CDR3 DNA: TGCAGCGGGAAGAGCGGGGGTGAAAAACTGTTTTTT
V gene: TRBV5-1; J gene: TRBJ1-5; clone size: -; D gene: -; CDR3 protein: CASSLEVFGQPQHF; CDR3 DNA: TGCGCCAGCAGCTTAGAGGTATTCGGGCAGCCCCAGCATTTT
V gene: TRBV2; J gene: TRBJ2-3; clone size: -; D gene: -; CDR3 protein: CASSESRRTPQGTQYF; CDR3 DNA: TGTGCCAGCAGTGAATCCAGAAGGACCCCCCAGGGCACGCAGTATTTT
V gene: TRBV7-6; J gene: TRBJ2-1; clone size: few; D gene: TRBD2; CDR3 protein: CASRPIRTSGQFVGQFF; CDR3 DNA: TGTGCCAGCAGACCGATACGGACTAGCGGGCAATTTGTGGGGCAGTTCTTC
V gene: TRBV5-4; J gene: TRBJ2-1; clone size: -; D gene: TRBD1; CDR3 protein: CASSSGQGRNEQFF; CDR3 DNA: TGTGCCAGCAGCTCGGGACAGGGAAGGAATGAGCAGTTCTTC
V gene: TRBV27; J gene: TRBJ1-1; clone size: -; D gene: TRBD1; CDR3 protein: CASSPWTGLNTEAFF; CDR3 DNA: TGTGCCAGCAGTCCTTGGACAGGCTTGAACACTGAAGCTTTCTTT
V gene: TRBV29-1; J gene: TRBJ2-7; clone size: once; D gene: -; CDR3 protein: CSVGRRGAYEQYF; CDR3 DNA: TGCAGCGTTGGGAGACGGGGAGCCTACGAGCAGTACTTC